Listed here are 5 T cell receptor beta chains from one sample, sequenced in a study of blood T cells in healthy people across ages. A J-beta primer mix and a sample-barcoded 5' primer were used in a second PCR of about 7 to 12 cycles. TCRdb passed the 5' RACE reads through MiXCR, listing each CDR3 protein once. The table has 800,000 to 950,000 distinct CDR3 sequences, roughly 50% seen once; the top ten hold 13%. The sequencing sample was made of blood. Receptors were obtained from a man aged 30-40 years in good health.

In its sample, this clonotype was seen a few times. The CDR3 spells CSARDRRGSTDTQYF. CDR3 DNA sequence: TGCAGTGCTAGAGATAGGCGGGGTAGCACAGATACGCAGTATTTT. The gene calls are TRBV20-1 and TRBJ2-3, with D perhaps matching TRBD2 (6 bases). CDR1 and CDR2 (germline): DFQATT, SNEGSKA (reference sequence). CDR3 length: 15 amino acids. V lost 0 bases, J lost 0 bases, and 10 bases lay in between.

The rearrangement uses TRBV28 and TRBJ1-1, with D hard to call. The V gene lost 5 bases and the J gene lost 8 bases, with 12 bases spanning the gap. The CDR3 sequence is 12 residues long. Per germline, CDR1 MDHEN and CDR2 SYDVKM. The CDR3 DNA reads TGTGCCAGCAGTCGACTTGGCTCGGAAGCTTTCTTT. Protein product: CASSRLGSEAFF.

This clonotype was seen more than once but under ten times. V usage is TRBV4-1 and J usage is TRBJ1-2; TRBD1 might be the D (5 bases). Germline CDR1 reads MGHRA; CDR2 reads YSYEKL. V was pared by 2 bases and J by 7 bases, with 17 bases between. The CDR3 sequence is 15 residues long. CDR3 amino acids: CASSQYGASDIGYTF. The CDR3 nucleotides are TGCGCCAGCAGCCAATACGGTGCATCGGACATTGGCTACACCTTC.

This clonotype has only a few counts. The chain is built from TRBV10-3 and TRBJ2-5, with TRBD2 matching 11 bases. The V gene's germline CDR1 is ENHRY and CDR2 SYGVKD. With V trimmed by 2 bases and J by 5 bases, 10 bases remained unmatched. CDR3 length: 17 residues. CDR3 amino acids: CAISERSLAGGSETQYF. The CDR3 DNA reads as TGTGCCATCAGTGAGCGATCCCTAGCGGGGGGTTCGGAGACCCAGTACTTC.

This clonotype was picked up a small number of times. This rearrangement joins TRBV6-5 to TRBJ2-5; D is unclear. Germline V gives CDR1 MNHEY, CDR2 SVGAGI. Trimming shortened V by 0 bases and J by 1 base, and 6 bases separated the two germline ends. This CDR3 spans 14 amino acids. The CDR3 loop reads CASSYSSAQETQYF. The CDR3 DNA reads TGTGCCAGCAGTTACTCATCGGCCCAAGAGACCCAGTACTTC.